The clone carrying this T cell receptor beta chain came up a few times. The data derive from a study of OX40 agonist ivuxolimab in advanced cancers. Generated by immunoSEQ multiplex PCR, the TCRdb table keeps only in-frame clones and is missing some. Found here are some 20,000 clones, 80% to 90% of them singletons; the top ten hold roughly 25%. This sequence originates from an adult with an advanced solid tumor such as melanoma, head and neck, liver or kidney cancer. The starting material was CD4+ or CD8+ T cells sorted from blood, obtained in a trial of the OX40 agonist ivuxolimab.

CDR3 protein: CASSLDPGQGVWYGYTF. DNA of the CDR3: TGTGCCAGCAGCTTAGACCCAGGACAGGGAGTTTGGTATGGCTACACCTTC. The rearrangement links TRBV11-2 to TRBJ1-2, with 8 bases fitting TRBD1. In germline, CDR1 is SGHAT, CDR2 FQNNGV. There are 17 residues in the CDR3. Germline trimming cut 0 bases from V and 5 bases from J; bases unmatched to any gene: 11.